These 27 T cell receptor beta chains originate from one sample sequenced in a study of CD8+CD57+ T cells in acquired aplastic anemia. TCR beta VDJ and CDR3 profiling used genomic DNA as template. TCRdb recomputed calls from the reads with MiXCR, one row per CDR3 protein. The table lists about 180,000 distinct CDR3 sequences, just over 45% of them singletons, with under 3% in the top ten. The sequencing sample was made of sorted CD4+, CD8+, or CD8+CD57+ T cells (not recorded which) from PBMCs. These receptors were obtained from a human donor in good health.

The sample holds one count of this clonotype. The V and J genes are TRBV20-1 and TRBJ2-5; 12 bases align to TRBD2. J gave up 1 base and V 2 bases, and 8 bases lay outside the gene matches. The CDR3 has 17 amino acids. CDR1 and CDR2 from the germline V gene are DFQATT and SNEGSKA (reference sequence). CDR3 sequence (DNA): TGCAGTGCTAGACCTACTAGACTAGCGGGAGCCCAAGAGACCCAGTACTTC. Amino acids: CSARPTRLAGAQETQYF.

The rearrangement joins TRBV2 to TRBJ2-5; 9 bases fit TRBD2. V was clipped by 6 bases and J by 4 bases; unmatched bases: 6. Germline values: CDR1 SNHLY, CDR2 FYNNEI. The CDR3 totals 14 residues. CDR3 in DNA: TGTGCCAGCAGAGCGCGGGGGGGCGTAGAGACCCAGTACTTC. Amino acid sequence: CASRARGGVETQYF.

The chain combines TRBV20-1 with TRBJ2-7; 7 nucleotides agree with TRBD1. Looked up from germline, CDR1 is DFQATT and CDR2 is SNEGSKA (reference sequence). This CDR3 contains 16 residues. Trimming cost V 6 bases and J 4 bases; bases outside gene matches: 18. This CDR3 reads CSASSRVGTADYEQYF. The CDR3 coding sequence is TGCAGTGCCAGCAGCCGAGTCGGGACAGCAGATTACGAGCAGTACTTC.

Many counts were recorded for this clonotype. This sequence joins TRBV2 and TRBJ2-1; 8 bases fit TRBD2. Germline-derived CDR1 and CDR2 are SNHLY and FYNNEI. V shed 6 bases, J shed 4 bases, and the junction held 8 bases outside the gene matches. This CDR3 spans 15 amino acids. Here the CDR3 DNA reads TGTGCCAGCAGGGAAAGACTAGCGCTTTACAATGAGCAGTTCTTC. Amino acid sequence: CASRERLALYNEQFF.

This clonotype was detected once. The chain uses TRBV6-1 and TRBJ2-7; 10 bases line up with TRBD1. V lost 3 bases to trimming and J lost 6 bases; unmatched junction nucleotides: 5. The length of the CDR3 is 14 residues. Germline lookup yields CDR1 MNHNS and CDR2 SASEGT. DNA of the CDR3: TGTGCCAGCAGTGAGGGGACAGGGGAACTCGAGCAGTACTTC. Translated: CASSEGTGELEQYF.

The V call is TRBV7-8, the J call TRBJ1-5, with a tentative D call TRBD1 (6 bases). CDR3 length: 16 residues. Germline CDR1 is SGHVS and CDR2 is FQNEAQ. V lost 7 bases and J 1 base, leaving 17 bases between the germline ends. CDR3 amino acids: CASTRGTGQSNQPQHF. DNA of the CDR3: TGTGCCAGCACCCGAGGCACAGGGCAAAGCAATCAGCCCCAGCATTTT.

The V call is TRBV6-1, the J call TRBJ1-2, with a possible D match to TRBD1 (6 bases). Deletions cut 5 bases from V and 2 bases from J, with 12 bases between. This CDR3 has 14 residues. Germline values: CDR1 MNHNS, CDR2 SASEGT. The CDR3 region has the DNA TGTGCCAGCAGTAGGGGCAGGGGCAACTATGGCTACACCTTC. Its translation: CASSRGRGNYGYTF.

The rearrangement uses TRBV19 and TRBJ2-7, with TRBD1 as a possible D gene (6 bases). The CDR3 has 13 amino acids. CDR1 is LNHDA, CDR2 SQIVND, per germline (reference sequence). Between the trimmed V and J ends, which lost 5 bases and 2 bases, there was a span of 10 bases. In nucleotides, the CDR3 is TGTGCCAGTAGTGTAACAGGGACCTACGAGCAGTACTTC. Translating gives CASSVTGTYEQYF. Filled out from reference TRBV19 and TRBJ2-7, the complete variable domain reads DGGITQSPKYLFRKEGQNVTLSCEQNLNHDAMYWYRQDPGQGLRLIYYSQIVNDFQKGDIAEGYSVSREKKESFPLTVTSAQKNPTAFYLCASSVTGTYEQYFGPGTRLTVT.

Note on this clonotype: An end of the junction differs from the germline gene, which may be a read error. The gene calls are TRBV10-1 and TRBJ2-5; D is possibly TRBD1 (6 bases). The CDR3 has 12 residues. The germline V gene has CDR1 WNHNN and CDR2 SYGVQD (reference sequence). CDR3: CARTDSQETRYF. CDR3 in DNA: TGCGCCAGGACGGACAGCCAAGAGACCCGGTACTTC.

There are many counts of this clonotype. The chain links TRBV2 to TRBJ1-6; maybe TRBD1 (6 bases). The CDR3 is made up of 15 amino acids. The germline CDR1 and CDR2 sequences are SNHLY and FYNNEI. V was pared by 6 bases and J by 7 bases, with 16 bases between. The CDR3: CASSAQDRPNSPLHF. Here the CDR3 DNA reads TGTGCCAGCAGCGCCCAAGACAGGCCAAATTCACCCCTCCACTTT.

Remarks on this clonotype: The conserved phenylalanine or tryptophan is not found at the CDR3 terminus, so this likely reflects a read error. The V and J genes are TRBV12-3 or TRBV12-4 and TRBJ2-7, with unresolved D. The CDR3 is 11 amino acids. Here the CDR3 reads CDSTATYEQYL. The CDR3, as DNA: TGTGACAGCACAGCAACCTACGAGCAGTACTTA.

This clonotype was counted ten times or more. The chain links TRBV4-1 to TRBJ2-2, with D perhaps being TRBD1 or TRBD2 (5 bases each). From germline, CDR1 is MGHRA and CDR2 YSYEKL. Trimming removed 3 bases from V and 6 bases from J, with 8 bases in between. There are 13 residues in the CDR3. The CDR3 loop reads CASSHQGPGELFF. In DNA form, the CDR3 reads TGCGCCAGCAGCCACCAGGGACCCGGGGAGCTGTTTTTT.

The rearrangement links TRBV7-2 to TRBJ2-1; 7 bases line up with TRBD1. CDR1 is SGHTA, CDR2 FQGNSA, per germline. The ends lost 0 bases at V and 7 bases at J; junction bases unmatched: 3. CDR3 length: 14 amino acids. For the CDR3, the DNA is TGTGCCAGCAGCTTAGCAGGGACAGAGAATGAGCAGTTCTTC. It yields the protein CASSLAGTENEQFF.

The V call is TRBV29-1, the J call TRBJ2-7; 9 bases line up with TRBD2. Germline CDR1 and CDR2: SQVTM and ANQGSEA. The CDR3 has 17 amino acids. The trim removed 1 base at V and 5 bases at J, leaving 15 bases unmatched. For the CDR3, the DNA is TGCAGCGTTGAAGGGGGGGCCGCAGCGGGAGGTTTGGACGAGCAGTACTTC. This gives the protein CSVEGGAAAGGLDEQYF.

The chain is built from TRBV25-1 and TRBJ1-1; D not certain. V was pared by 5 bases and J by 4 bases, with 11 bases between. The CDR3 has 13 amino acids. From germline, CDR1 is MGHDK and CDR2 SYGVNS. The CDR3: CASSIREGTEAFF. The CDR3 DNA reads TGTGCCAGCAGTATCCGAGAGGGCACTGAAGCTTTCTTT.

The gene calls are TRBV7-6 and TRBJ2-7; D is ambiguous. V lost 5 bases, J lost 4 bases, and 12 bases lay in between. Germline assignment: CDR1 SGHVS and CDR2 FNYEAQ. This CDR3 contains 13 residues. As DNA, the CDR3 is TGTGCCAGCAGCGCAAATCCCGCGTACGAGCAGTACTTC. Residues: CASSANPAYEQYF.

The chain combines TRBV2 with TRBJ2-5; 8 bases fit TRBD1. The CDR3 extends over 14 amino acids. CDR1 is SNHLY and CDR2 is FYNNEI in the germline V gene. V was pared by 6 bases and J by 4 bases, with 7 bases of the junction left unmatched. As DNA, the CDR3 is TGTGCCAGCAGGATCCAGGGGGCTGGAGAGACCCAGTACTTC. Translated, it gives CASRIQGAGETQYF.

This chain connects TRBV4-1 to TRBJ2-7; D is undetermined. The CDR3 is made up of 11 amino acids. The V end lost 2 bases, the J end lost 5 bases, and 4 bases lay between the germline ends. CDR1 and CDR2 from the germline V gene are MGHRA and YSYEKL. The CDR3 nucleotides are TGCGCCAGCAGCCAATTGCACGAGCAGTACTTC. Translating gives CASSQLHEQYF.

CDR3 amino acids: CSVVGTRYETQYF. The CDR3, as DNA: TGCAGCGTGGTGGGAACTAGATACGAGACCCAGTACTTC. This rearrangement joins TRBV29-1 to TRBJ2-5, with TRBD2 as a possible D gene (5 bases). V shed 6 bases and J shed 5 bases, with 16 bases lying between them. CDR3 length: 13 amino acids. Per the germline V gene, CDR1 is SQVTM and CDR2 is ANQGSEA. Variable domain in full (rest from reference TRBV29-1 and TRBJ2-5): SAVISQKPSRDICQRGTSLTIQCQVDSQVTMMFWYRQQPGQSLTLIATANQGSEATYESGFVIDKFPISRPNLTFSTLTVSNMSPEDSSIYLCSVVGTRYETQYFGPGTRLLVL.

This clonotype has a count of ten or more. DNA of the CDR3: TGTGCCAGCAGCCCTGAGACAGGGGGCGCAGATACGCAGTATTTT. This gives the protein CASSPETGGADTQYF. The chain joins TRBV4-2 to TRBJ2-3; 10 bases match TRBD1. The germline V gene has CDR1 LGHNA and CDR2 YNFKEQ. The CDR3 is 15 amino acids. The J segment lost 4 bases and the V segment lost 4 bases, leaving 5 bases of the junction unmatched.

This rearrangement joins TRBV25-1 to TRBJ2-4, with D possibly TRBD1 on 6 matching bases. V lost 6 bases and J 13 bases, leaving 25 bases between the germline ends. Looked up from germline, CDR1 is MGHDK and CDR2 is SYGVNS. This CDR3 has 15 amino acids. This chain's CDR3 is CASSPGWTDYNEQYF. CDR3 sequence (DNA): TGTGCCAGCAGCCCTGGGTGGACAGACTACAATGAGCAGTACTTC.

At least ten counts were recorded for this clonotype. The rearrangement uses TRBV3-1 and TRBJ2-7, with 7 bases identical to TRBD1. Germline V gene lookup returns CDR1 LGHDT and CDR2 YNNKEL (reference sequence). This CDR3 is 15 amino acids long. The ends lost 2 bases at V and 7 bases at J; junction bases unmatched: 11. In DNA form, the CDR3 reads TGTGCCAGCAGCCAACTCACAGGGGCCGCACAGGAGCAGTACTTC. Encoded protein: CASSQLTGAAQEQYF.

The table lists this clonotype with many counts. This sequence may be a read error, since a much larger clone differs from it by one base. The J gene is TRBJ1-2, the V gene TRBV2; 7 bases are a match to TRBD1. This CDR3 has 13 residues. The germline V gene has CDR1 SNHLY and CDR2 FYNNEI. The CDR3 region is CAGRDSLNYGYTF. The CDR3 DNA follows: TGTGCCGGCAGGGACAGCCTGAACTATGGCTACACCTTC.

The gene calls are TRBV19 and TRBJ1-2, with TRBD1 matching over 9 bases. The V gene's germline CDR1 is LNHDA and CDR2 SQIVND (reference sequence). J was trimmed by 5 bases and V by 6 bases; bases with no gene match: 16. This CDR3 has 17 amino acids. The CDR3 protein is CASRRNVAGQGKYGYTF. Written as DNA, the CDR3 is TGTGCCAGTAGACGGAACGTTGCGGGACAGGGTAAGTATGGCTACACCTTC.

The chain recombines TRBV19 with TRBJ2-7; TRBD1 agrees at 9 bases. CDR3 length: 13 amino acids. V was pared by 3 bases and J by 5 bases, with 2 bases of the junction left unmatched. The germline CDR1 and CDR2 sequences are LNHDA and SQIVND (reference sequence). The CDR3 DNA reads as TGTGCCAGTAGTATTACAGGGGGCAACGAGCAGTACTTC. This encodes CASSITGGNEQYF.

This clonotype has only a few counts. The chain links TRBV18 to TRBJ1-1, with TRBD1 matching 10 bases. The ends lost 3 bases at V and 11 bases at J; junction bases unmatched: 6. The CDR3 consists of 13 residues. CDR1 is KGHSH, CDR2 LQKENI, per germline. The CDR3 sequence: CASSPGTGVGAFF. The CDR3 DNA sequence: TGTGCCAGCTCACCCGGGACAGGGGTTGGCGCTTTCTTT.

The chain joins TRBV20-1 to TRBJ2-5, with D unclear. This CDR3 comprises 10 residues. Germline assignment: CDR1 DFQATT and CDR2 SNEGSKA (reference sequence). Trimming removed 6 bases at V and 5 bases at J, with 7 bases between. CDR3 protein: CSALVETQYF. DNA for the CDR3: TGCAGTGCGCTAGTGGAGACCCAGTACTTC.